These 23 T cell receptor beta chains were all obtained from the same sample, sequenced in a study of T cells in Graves' hyperthyroidism and ophthalmopathy. It was RNA transcripts that yielded the amplified TCR beta CDR3 regions. Using the HTBI primer set, a first-round RT-PCR was run on the TCR CDR3. TCRdb processed the multiplex PCR reads anew with MiXCR; each CDR3 protein has one entry. This repertoire shows 650,000 to 750,000 distinct CDR3 sequences, 12% to 15% found once; its top ten account for roughly a tenth. Sequences were obtained from blood. Every receptor here comes from a woman aged 18-35 years with Graves' hyperthyroidism.

This clonotype was observed a single time. The V and J genes are TRBV7-8 and TRBJ2-1; tentative D call: TRBD2 (6 bases). The CDR3 has 16 amino acids. V was clipped by 4 bases and J by 0 bases, with 13 bases between them. Per germline, CDR1 SGHVS and CDR2 FQNEAQ. The CDR3 region has the DNA TGTGCCAGCAGCTCCCCGGGACTCAGCTCCTACAATGAGCAGTTCTTC. Encoded protein: CASSSPGLSSYNEQFF.

This clonotype was recorded at least ten times. The genes are TRBV18 and TRBJ2-3; 7 bases agree with TRBD1. With V trimmed by 4 bases and J by 5 bases, 6 bases remained unmatched. CDR1 and CDR2 from the germline V gene are KGHSH and LQKENI. The CDR3 runs 14 residues. CDR3 protein: CASSLERGRDTQYF. DNA of the CDR3: TGTGCCAGCTCACTCGAAAGGGGGCGAGATACGCAGTATTTT. Using reference TRBV18 and TRBJ2-3 for the parts outside the CDR3, the full variable domain is NAGVMQNPRHLVRRRGQEARLRCSPMKGHSHVYWYRQLPEEGLKFMVYLQKENIIDESGMPKERFSAEFPKEGPSILRIQQVVRGDSAAYFCASSLERGRDTQYFGPGTRLTVL.

This clonotype appeared many times. The CDR3, as DNA: TGTGCCAGCAGCCGTCCGACTAGCGGGAGTAGGTCATCCACCTACAATGAGCAGTTCTTC. Amino acid sequence: CASSRPTSGSRSSTYNEQFF. The chain combines TRBV7-2 with TRBJ2-1, with 12 bases that match TRBD2. Germline assignment: CDR1 SGHTA and CDR2 FQGNSA. V shed 5 bases and J 2 bases; nucleotides not matched to a gene: 16. This CDR3 spans 20 amino acids.

This clonotype was seen repeatedly, ten times or more. The rearrangement links TRBV10-1 to TRBJ2-7, with D unresolved. Between the trimmed V and J ends, which lost 6 bases and 0 bases, there was a span of 12 bases. The germline gives CDR1 WNHNN, CDR2 SYGVQD (reference sequence). The CDR3 sequence is 14 residues long. The CDR3 nucleotides read TGCGCCAGCAGCCCAGGTAGGGCCTCCTACGAGCAGTACTTC. Its protein is CASSPGRASYEQYF.

The sample holds many counts of this clonotype. The chain recombines TRBV20-1 with TRBJ2-7; D is unclear. This CDR3 spans 14 amino acids. Trimming took 7 bases from V and 0 from J, leaving 16 bases between them. Germline CDR1 is DFQATT and CDR2 is SNEGSKA (reference sequence). The CDR3 DNA reads as TGCAGTGGGAGTGACCTTGCCCTCTCCTACGAGCAGTACTTC. This encodes CSGSDLALSYEQYF.

Concerning this clonotype: No conserved phenylalanine or tryptophan ends this CDR3, so it is likely a read error. This CDR3 is CSARGSGRAAEQYL. Here the CDR3 DNA reads TGCAGTGCTAGGGGAAGCGGGAGGGCCGCCGAGCAGTACTTA. This rearrangement joins TRBV20-1 to TRBJ2-7, with TRBD2 matching 10 bases. Germline CDR1 and CDR2: DFQATT and SNEGSKA (reference sequence). The CDR3 runs 14 residues. The V gene end was trimmed by 3 bases and the J gene end by 6 bases; junction bases not matched to a gene: 8.

In this sample, this clonotype turned up a few times. The chain has TRBV7-9 and TRBJ2-7; TRBD2 is a possible D gene (6 bases). Germline V lookup: CDR1 SEHNR, CDR2 FQNEAQ (reference sequence). V shed 4 bases and J shed 2 bases, with 12 bases lying between them. This CDR3 has 14 residues. CDR3 sequence reads: CASSSDGGPYEQYF. The CDR3 coding sequence is TGTGCCAGCAGCTCGGACGGGGGTCCCTACGAGCAGTACTTC. Together with reference TRBV7-9 and TRBJ2-7, the CDR3 gives the full variable domain: DTGVSQNPRHKITKRGQNVTFRCDPISEHNRLYWYRQTLGQGPEFLTYFQNEAQLEKSRLLSDRFSAERPKGSFSTLEIQRTEQGDSAMYLCASSSDGGPYEQYFGPGTRLTVT.

The V gene is TRBV30, the J gene TRBJ1-3, with TRBD1 matching over 7 bases. CDR1 is GTSNPN, CDR2 SVGIG, per germline (reference sequence). J was trimmed by 0 bases and V by 3 bases; bases with no gene match: 5. The CDR3 is 15 residues long. CDR3 sequence reads: CAWSRDSDSGNTIYF. Written as DNA, the CDR3 is TGTGCCTGGAGCCGGGACAGCGACTCTGGAAACACCATATATTTT.

This clonotype was detected ten times or more. The CDR3 region has the DNA TGTGCCAGCAGCTTAGATACAGCGAGCACCATATATTTT. This encodes CASSLDTASTIYF. The chain carries TRBV11-3 and TRBJ1-3, with no clear D. Germline V gene sequence: CDR1 SGHNT, CDR2 YENEEA. CDR3 size: 13 residues. Trimming left V 0 bases short and J 9 bases short, with 9 bases between. The full variable domain, with the rest looked up from reference TRBV11-3 and TRBJ1-3, is EAGVVQSPRYKIIEKKQPVAFWCNPISGHNTLYWYLQNLGQGPELLIRYENEEAVDDSQLPKDRFSAERLKGVDSTLKIQPAELGDSAVYLCASSLDTASTIYFGEGSWLTVV.

This clonotype was observed many times. The chain couples TRBV2 to TRBJ1-1, with D tentatively TRBD1 (5 bases). This CDR3 contains 15 residues. Deletions cut 9 bases from V and 8 bases from J, with 25 bases between. CDR1 is SNHLY, CDR2 FYNNEI, per germline. CDR3 region: CARKPNDRQEGEAFF. CDR3 nucleotides: TGTGCCAGAAAACCGAACGACAGACAAGAGGGGGAAGCTTTCTTT.

The J gene is TRBJ2-1, the V gene TRBV2; D assignment may be TRBD1 or TRBD2 (6 bases each). Trimming pared 7 bases from V and 14 bases from J, leaving 18 bases between. CDR1 is SNHLY, CDR2 FYNNEI, per germline. The CDR3 runs to 12 residues. CDR3 DNA: TGTGCCAGCACACCCTGGGGGGCTAGCGAGTTCTTC. Amino acid sequence: CASTPWGASEFF.

The V and J genes are TRBV27 and TRBJ1-6; D remains unclear. The V gene's germline CDR1 is MNHEY and CDR2 SMNVEV (reference sequence). Trimming left V 10 bases short and J 5 bases short, with 12 bases between. The CDR3 has 13 amino acids. The CDR3 sequence: CATRTENNSPLHF. The CDR3 DNA reads as TGTGCCACCAGAACGGAGAATAATTCACCCCTCCACTTT.

This clonotype appeared a few times. The chain carries TRBV6-2 or TRBV6-3 and TRBJ1-2; D ambiguous. The V end was cut by 2 bases, the J end by 8 bases, with 9 bases between. Germline loops: CDR1 MNHEY, CDR2 SVGEGT. The CDR3 runs 12 residues. The DNA of the CDR3 is TGTGCCAGCAGTTACGAGGCGCGGGGCTACACCTTC. It codes for CASSYEARGYTF.

Many counts were recorded for this clonotype. V usage is TRBV18 and J usage is TRBJ2-3, with TRBD2 identical over 11 bases. The CDR3 covers 16 residues. Germline V lookup: CDR1 KGHSH, CDR2 LQKENI. With V trimmed by 0 bases and J by 5 bases, 4 bases remained unmatched. The CDR3 nucleotides read TGTGCCAGCTCACCACCGTGGGGACTAGCGGTAGATACGCAGTATTTT. This gives the protein CASSPPWGLAVDTQYF.

This clonotype was seen ten or more times. J is TRBJ2-5 and V is TRBV13, with TRBD1 matching over 9 bases. The CDR3 totals 14 residues. The junction had 6 bases not matched to a gene; V was cut back by 5 bases and J by 5 bases. Looked up from germline, CDR1 is PRHDT and CDR2 is FYEKMQ (reference sequence). CDR3 sequence: CASSLGDRVETQYF. The CDR3 nucleotides read TGTGCCAGCAGCCTGGGGGACAGGGTGGAGACCCAGTACTTC.

This clonotype has a count of ten or more. V is TRBV20-1 and J is TRBJ2-1; possibly TRBD1 or TRBD2 for D (5 bases each). Trimming removed 2 bases from V and 1 base from J, with 9 bases in between. Germline lookup yields CDR1 DFQATT and CDR2 SNEGSKA (reference sequence). The length of the CDR3 is 14 residues. CDR3 loop: CSARRGASYNEQFF. The CDR3 DNA follows: TGCAGTGCTAGAAGGGGAGCTTCCTACAATGAGCAGTTCTTC.

The J gene is TRBJ2-5, the V gene TRBV29-1; 7 bases fit TRBD1. Germline lookup yields CDR1 SQVTM and CDR2 ANQGSEA. Trimming at V came to 6 bases and at J to 1 base, leaving 14 bases not matched to a gene. CDR3 length equals 16 residues. The CDR3 sequence: CSVRIILQGPQETQYF. The CDR3, as DNA: TGCAGCGTGCGAATAATACTACAGGGGCCCCAAGAGACCCAGTACTTC.

This clonotype was observed a handful of times. This chain uses TRBV11-3 with TRBJ2-7; weak D call: TRBD2 (6 bases). Germline values: CDR1 SGHNT, CDR2 YENEEA. The CDR3 contains 16 residues. V was pared by 2 bases and J by 4 bases, with 18 bases between. In nucleotides, the CDR3 is TGTGCCAGCAGCTTAAGAAGAGGAGGGATAAAGTACGAGCAGTACTTC. Amino acids: CASSLRRGGIKYEQYF.

This clonotype was counted ten times or more. The rearrangement joins TRBV11-2 to TRBJ2-7; 10 bases agree with TRBD2. Germline V gene data show CDR1 as SGHAT and CDR2 as FQNNGV. V trimming: 10 bases; J trimming: 8 bases; junction bases outside the gene matches: 8. The CDR3 spans 12 residues. CDR3 coding DNA: TGTGCCACAGGACTAGCGGAATCTCAGCAGTACTTC. This sequence encodes CATGLAESQQYF.

This chain joins TRBV7-3 and TRBJ2-7; TRBD1 is a possible D gene (5 bases). V dropped 2 bases and J dropped 5 bases, with 10 bases sitting between them. Germline V lookup: CDR1 SGHTA, CDR2 FQGTGA. The CDR3 length is 13 residues. CDR3 sequence reads: CASSLYTGDEQYF. In DNA, the CDR3 is TGTGCCAGCAGCTTATATACAGGAGACGAGCAGTACTTC.

The gene calls are TRBV25-1 and TRBJ2-2; no definite D call. V was trimmed by 0 bases and J by 3 bases, leaving 8 bases between them. CDR3 length: 15 amino acids. Looked up from germline, CDR1 is MGHDK and CDR2 is SYGVNS. The CDR3 protein is CASSEYDADTGELFF. The CDR3 coding sequence is TGTGCCAGCAGTGAATACGACGCGGACACCGGGGAGCTGTTTTTT.

Concerning this clonotype itself: One base away lies a much larger clone, so this may be a sequencing read error. The genes are TRBV13 and TRBJ1-1; TRBD1 aligns across 11 bases. Trimming took 1 base from V and 4 from J; bases not matched to a gene: 2. This CDR3 comprises 15 residues. CDR1 is PRHDT and CDR2 is FYEKMQ in the germline V gene (reference sequence). CDR3 nucleotide sequence: TGTGCCAGCAGCTTAGAGGGACAGGGGGTCACTGAAGCTTTCTTT. Its translation: CASSLEGQGVTEAFF.

This clonotype was detected many times. The chain employs TRBV13 and TRBJ2-7; D perhaps matches TRBD2 (6 bases). There are 16 residues in the CDR3. Trimming took 0 bases from V and 7 from J, leaving 19 bases between them. Germline loops: CDR1 PRHDT, CDR2 FYEKMQ (reference sequence). The CDR3 region is CASSLGAGSGFGEQYF. The CDR3 nucleotides are TGTGCCAGCAGCTTAGGGGCGGGAAGTGGGTTTGGGGAGCAGTACTTC. Complete variable domain (other parts from reference TRBV13 and TRBJ2-7): AAGVIQSPRHLIKEKRETATLKCYPIPRHDTVYWYQQGPGQDPQFLISFYEKMQSDKGSIPDRFSAQQFSDYHSELNMSSLELGDSALYFCASSLGAGSGFGEQYFGPGTRLTVT.